This passage covers 13 T cell receptor beta chains from one sample sequenced in a study of T cell responses to AZD1222 COVID-19 vaccine. The method was immunoSEQ multiplex PCR; TCRdb's version includes in-frame clones alone and lacks a portion of them. The sample carries 100,000 to 110,000 clones, about 88% recorded once. The material was peripheral blood, obtained on day 0 of AZD1222 vaccination. Receptor source: an adult in good health.

This clone was recorded at least ten times. The chain recombines TRBV2 with TRBJ2-4; D gene uncertain. There are 10 residues in the CDR3. CDR1 is SNHLY and CDR2 is FYNNEI in the germline V gene. Deletions cut 6 bases from V and 7 bases from J, with 4 bases between. The DNA for the CDR3 is TGTGCCAGCAGCCTCAACATTCAGTACTTC. This encodes CASSLNIQYF.

The chain employs TRBV7-2 and TRBJ1-5; the D gene is possibly TRBD1 (6 bases). CDR1 and CDR2 (germline): SGHTA, FQGNSA. Trimming cost V 3 bases and J 5 bases, with 11 bases left between them. The CDR3 loop spans 14 amino acids. DNA for the CDR3: TGTGCCAGCAGCTTGGGTGCAGGGGATCAGCCCCAGCATTTT. Translated, it gives CASSLGAGDQPQHF. Full variable domain (missing parts from reference TRBV7-2 and TRBJ1-5): GAGVSQSPSNKVTEKGKDVELRCDPISGHTALYWYRQSLGQGLEFLIYFQGNSAPDKSGLPSDRFSAERTGGSVSTLTIQRTQQEDSAVYLCASSLGAGDQPQHFGDGTRLSIL.

The chain uses TRBV3-1 (or the pseudogene TRBV3-2) and TRBJ1-1, with D uncertain. Trimming cost V 0 bases and J 4 bases, with 6 bases left between them. Germline values: CDR1 LGHDT, CDR2 YNNKEL (reference sequence). This CDR3 has 13 amino acids. The CDR3 sequence: CASSQDWATEAFF. DNA of the CDR3: TGTGCCAGCAGCCAAGATTGGGCCACTGAAGCTTTCTTT.

The chain has TRBV18 and TRBJ2-1; TRBD2 agrees at 9 bases. Losses at the gene ends were 3 bases for V and 0 bases for J; bases not matched to a gene: 6. CDR1 and CDR2 from the germline V gene are KGHSH and LQKENI. The CDR3 covers 17 residues. CDR3 nucleotide sequence: TGTGCCAGCTCACCTCTTGATAGCGGGGGCTCCTACAATGAGCAGTTCTTC. This translates into CASSPLDSGGSYNEQFF.

The V call is TRBV29-1, the J call TRBJ2-5, with a possible D match to TRBD1 (5 bases). CDR1 SQVTM and CDR2 ANQGSEA come from the germline V gene. Trimming shortened V by 6 bases and J by 2 bases, and 16 bases separated the two germline ends. The CDR3 consists of 14 residues. The CDR3 sequence: CSVERGAVQETQYF. CDR3 nucleotides: TGCAGCGTGGAACGTGGGGCGGTGCAAGAGACCCAGTACTTC.

V is TRBV6-5 and J is TRBJ1-3; D is uncertain. V was clipped by 5 bases and J by 7 bases, with 12 bases between them. This CDR3 has 13 residues. Germline V lookup: CDR1 MNHEY, CDR2 SVGAGI. CDR3 DNA sequence: TGTGCCAGCAGTCGGAATGTTGGTAACACCATATATTTT. Encoded protein: CASSRNVGNTIYF.

The rearrangement links TRBV18 to TRBJ1-1, with unresolved D. The V gene lost 5 bases and the J gene lost 3 bases, with 19 bases spanning the gap. The germline CDR1 and CDR2 sequences are KGHSH and LQKENI. CDR3 length equals 16 residues. DNA for the CDR3: TGTGCCAGCTCATTCACTAAATCCTTGGTAGACACTGAAGCTTTCTTT. This codes for CASSFTKSLVDTEAFF.

The chain employs TRBV6-5 and TRBJ2-7; 7 bases line up with TRBD2. The CDR3 is 15 residues long. The trim removed 5 bases at V and 3 bases at J, leaving 10 bases unmatched. Germline-derived CDR1 and CDR2 are MNHEY and SVGAGI. In DNA, the CDR3 is TGTGCCAGCAGTCCTCAGGCGGGAGATCTCTACGAGCAGTACTTC. Its translation: CASSPQAGDLYEQYF.

This chain joins TRBV30 and TRBJ1-1, with D unclear. This CDR3 has 12 amino acids. Looked up from germline, CDR1 is GTSNPN and CDR2 is SVGIG (reference sequence). V lost 2 bases to trimming and J lost 4 bases, with 8 bases between them. CDR3 in amino acids: CAWSSEGTEAFF. In DNA form, the CDR3 reads TGTGCCTGGAGTTCCGAGGGCACTGAAGCTTTCTTT.

This rearrangement joins TRBV5-1 to TRBJ2-1, with a weak D call TRBD1 (5 bases). Per germline, CDR1 SGHRS and CDR2 YFSETQ. The CDR3 has 13 amino acids. Trimming stripped 0 bases from V and 4 bases from J, with 5 bases between. The CDR3 DNA is TGCGCCAGCAGCTTGGGACAGTACAATGAGCAGTTCTTC. The encoded protein is CASSLGQYNEQFF.

This clone appeared once. This sequence joins TRBV7-8 and TRBJ1-5; D is undetermined. Germline-derived CDR1 and CDR2 are SGHVS and FQNEAQ. This CDR3 has 14 residues. V was trimmed by 5 bases and J by 8 bases, leaving 16 bases between them. CDR3 nucleotide sequence: TGTGCCAGCAGCCCGGAACAGACCGTTAAGCCCCAGCATTTT. It translates to CASSPEQTVKPQHF.

The chain couples TRBV4-3 to TRBJ2-1; D is perhaps TRBD1 (7 bases). The CDR3 is made up of 14 amino acids. From germline, CDR1 is LGHNA and CDR2 YSLEER. V lost 0 bases, J lost 7 bases, and 10 bases lay in between. CDR3 in amino acids: CASSQEQGRNEQFF. The CDR3, as DNA: TGCGCCAGCAGCCAAGAACAGGGGAGGAATGAGCAGTTCTTC.

The chain uses TRBV18 and TRBJ2-2; D is undetermined. Germline CDR1 KGHSH, CDR2 LQKENI. Trimming left V 4 bases short and J 6 bases short, with 12 bases between. The CDR3 sequence is 14 residues long. CDR3 in amino acids: CASSLPNGPGELFF. The CDR3 coding sequence is TGTGCCAGCTCACTCCCTAACGGACCCGGGGAGCTGTTTTTT.